This T cell receptor (beta chain) was identified in a study of regulatory T cells in long-lasting Graves disease. The sample holds many counts of this clonotype. The time point here: persistent/refractory GD, antithyroid drugs over 5 years with positive TRAb. RNA extracted from PBMCs served as the sequencing template. Arm-PCR with iRepertoire HTBI primers amplified the CDR3 regions for these TCR beta libraries. One entry per CDR3 protein results from TCRdb running MiXCR on the multiplex PCR reads. The data hold 400,000 to 500,000 distinct CDR3 sequences, with 20% to 25% observed a single time. Specimen: peripheral blood mononuclear cells (PBMCs), collected when the disease was refractory, from a patient treated with antithyroid drugs. The clonotype was recovered from a female donor with Graves disease.

This CDR3 reads CASSSHMTGVTEAFF. The CDR3 DNA sequence: TGTGCCAGCAGCTCCCACATGACAGGGGTCACTGAAGCTTTCTTT. The chain recombines TRBV7-8 with TRBJ1-1; 8 bases map to TRBD1. Trimming cost V 4 bases and J 4 bases; bases outside gene matches: 8. CDR1 and CDR2 from the germline V gene are SGHVS and FQNEAQ. This CDR3 region has 15 residues.